This T cell receptor beta chain stems from a study of shared clonotypes between healthy human individuals. About the research overall: CD4 naive cells filled three plates per donor, CD4 memory three, CD8 naive two and CD8 memory one. The study's findings and limits: Non-shared clonotypes had lower generation probabilities than those shared by all four donors.

From germline, CDR1 is SGHVS and CDR2 FQNEAQ. The CDR3 spans 16 residues. The V and J ends lost 5 bases and 0 bases respectively, with 13 bases between them. A word on this clone: Its matching antigen is unknown.

Execution of the assay was at deep level. Here immunoSEQ multiplex PCR was the method, and the copy in TCRdb shows in-frame clones only, minus some. Counted here are millions of clones, over 90% occurring once; the ten biggest clones make up 0.35% to 0.45%. This chain joins TRBV7-8 and TRBJ1-4, with D possibly being TRBD1 (5 bases). The origin of this receptor is a man aged 18 to 29 in good health. Some clones in this sample may be carry-over from other donors' samples. The sample consisted of naive CD4+ T cells from PBMCs. Subset noted: CD45RA+ positively selected. The CDR3 nucleotides read TGTGCCAGCAGCCGCACCCCGGGGGCAACTAATGAAAAACTGTTTTTT. Protein product: CASSRTPGATNEKLFF.